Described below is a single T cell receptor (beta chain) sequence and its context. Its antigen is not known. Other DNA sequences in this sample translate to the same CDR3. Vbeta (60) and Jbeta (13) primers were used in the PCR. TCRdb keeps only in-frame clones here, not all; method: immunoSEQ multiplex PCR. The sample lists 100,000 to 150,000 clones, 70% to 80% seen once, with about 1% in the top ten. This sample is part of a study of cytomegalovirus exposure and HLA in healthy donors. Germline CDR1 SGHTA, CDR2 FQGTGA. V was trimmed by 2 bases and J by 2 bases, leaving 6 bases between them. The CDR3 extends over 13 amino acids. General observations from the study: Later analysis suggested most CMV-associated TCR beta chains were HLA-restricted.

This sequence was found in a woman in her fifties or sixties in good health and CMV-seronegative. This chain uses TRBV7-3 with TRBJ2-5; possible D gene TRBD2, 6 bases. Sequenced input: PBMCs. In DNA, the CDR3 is TGTGCCAGCAGCTTAGGAGGGCAAGAGACCCAGTACTTC. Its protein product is CASSLGGQETQYF.